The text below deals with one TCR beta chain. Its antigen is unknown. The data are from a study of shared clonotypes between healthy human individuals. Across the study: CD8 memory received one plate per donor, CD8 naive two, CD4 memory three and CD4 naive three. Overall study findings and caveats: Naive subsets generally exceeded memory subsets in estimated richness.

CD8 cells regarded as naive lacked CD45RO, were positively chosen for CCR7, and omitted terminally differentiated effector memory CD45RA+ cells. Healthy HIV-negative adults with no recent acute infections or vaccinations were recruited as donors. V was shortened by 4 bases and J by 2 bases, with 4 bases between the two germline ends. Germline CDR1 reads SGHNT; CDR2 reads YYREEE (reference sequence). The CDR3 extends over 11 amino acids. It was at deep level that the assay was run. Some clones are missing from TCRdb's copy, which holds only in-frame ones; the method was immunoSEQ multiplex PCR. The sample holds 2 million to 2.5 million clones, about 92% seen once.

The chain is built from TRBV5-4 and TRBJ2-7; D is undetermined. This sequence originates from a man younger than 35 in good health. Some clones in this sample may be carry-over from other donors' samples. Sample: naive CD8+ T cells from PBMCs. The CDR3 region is CASSPPYEQYF. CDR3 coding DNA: TGTGCCAGCAGCCCCCCCTACGAGCAGTACTTC.